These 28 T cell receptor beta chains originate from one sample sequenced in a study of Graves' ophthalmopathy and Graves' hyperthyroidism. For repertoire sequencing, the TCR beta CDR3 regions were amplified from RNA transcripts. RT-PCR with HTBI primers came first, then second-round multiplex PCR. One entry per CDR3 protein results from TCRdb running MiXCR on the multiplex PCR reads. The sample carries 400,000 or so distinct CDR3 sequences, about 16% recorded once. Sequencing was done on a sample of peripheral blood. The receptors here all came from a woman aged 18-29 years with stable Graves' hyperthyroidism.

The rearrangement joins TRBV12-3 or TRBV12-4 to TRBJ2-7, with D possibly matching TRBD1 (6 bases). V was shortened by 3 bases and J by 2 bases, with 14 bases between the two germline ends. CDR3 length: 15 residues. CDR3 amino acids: CASSFGGPGAYEQYF. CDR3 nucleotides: TGTGCCAGCAGTTTCGGCGGGCCAGGGGCCTACGAGCAGTACTTC.

The CDR3 spells CSARGLANYYEQYF. DNA for the CDR3: TGCAGTGCTAGAGGACTAGCAAACTACTACGAGCAGTACTTC. This chain links TRBV20-1 with TRBJ2-7; 7 bases line up with TRBD2. The V gene's germline CDR1 is DFQATT and CDR2 SNEGSKA (reference sequence). J was trimmed by 3 bases and V by 1 base; bases with no gene match: 6. This CDR3 is 14 amino acids long.

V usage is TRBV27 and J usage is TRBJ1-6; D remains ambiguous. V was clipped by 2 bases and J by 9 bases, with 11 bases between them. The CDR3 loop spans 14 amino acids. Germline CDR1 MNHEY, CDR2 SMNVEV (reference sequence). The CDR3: CASSLGWAASPLHF. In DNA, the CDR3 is TGTGCCAGCAGTTTAGGGTGGGCCGCTTCACCCCTCCACTTT.

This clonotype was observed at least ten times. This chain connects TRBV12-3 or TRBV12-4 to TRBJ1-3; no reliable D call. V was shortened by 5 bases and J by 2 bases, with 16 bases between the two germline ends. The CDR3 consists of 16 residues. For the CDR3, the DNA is TGTGCCAGCAGTCGGGGAGCGGGTGTGACTGGAAACACCATATATTTT. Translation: CASSRGAGVTGNTIYF.

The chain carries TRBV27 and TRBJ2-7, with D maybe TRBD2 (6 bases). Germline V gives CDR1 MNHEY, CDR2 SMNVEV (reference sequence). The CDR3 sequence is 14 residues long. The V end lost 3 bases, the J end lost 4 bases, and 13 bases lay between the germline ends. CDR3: CASSFRGKSYEQYF. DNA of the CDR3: TGTGCCAGCAGTTTCCGGGGGAAGAGTTACGAGCAGTACTTC.

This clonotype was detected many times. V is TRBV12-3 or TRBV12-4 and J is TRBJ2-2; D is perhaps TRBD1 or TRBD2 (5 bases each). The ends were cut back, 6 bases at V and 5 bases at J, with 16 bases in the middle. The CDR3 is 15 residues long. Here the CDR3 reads CASSPGTAMTGELFF. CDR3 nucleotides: TGTGCCAGCAGCCCCGGGACCGCCATGACCGGGGAGCTGTTTTTT.

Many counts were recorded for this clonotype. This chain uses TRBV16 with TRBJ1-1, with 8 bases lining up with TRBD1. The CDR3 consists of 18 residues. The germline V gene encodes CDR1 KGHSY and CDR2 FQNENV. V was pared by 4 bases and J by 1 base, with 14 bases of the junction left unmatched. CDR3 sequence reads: CASSRRQGRANPNTEAFF. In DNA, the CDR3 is TGTGCCAGCAGCCGAAGACAGGGGCGAGCCAACCCGAACACTGAAGCTTTCTTT.

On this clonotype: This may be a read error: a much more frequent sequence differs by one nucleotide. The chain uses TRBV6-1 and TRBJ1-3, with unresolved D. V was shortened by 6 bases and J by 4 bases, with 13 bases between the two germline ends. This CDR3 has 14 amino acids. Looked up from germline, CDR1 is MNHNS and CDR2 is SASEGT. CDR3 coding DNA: TGTGCCAGCAGAGGGTCTGGAGTGGGAAACACCATATATTTT. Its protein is CASRGSGVGNTIYF.

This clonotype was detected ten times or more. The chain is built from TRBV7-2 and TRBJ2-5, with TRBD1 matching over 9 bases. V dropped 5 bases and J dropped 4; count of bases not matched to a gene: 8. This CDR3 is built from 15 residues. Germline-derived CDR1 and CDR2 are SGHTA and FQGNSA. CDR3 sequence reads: CASSPLMTGGETQYF. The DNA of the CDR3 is TGTGCCAGCAGCCCATTGATGACAGGGGGAGAGACCCAGTACTTC.

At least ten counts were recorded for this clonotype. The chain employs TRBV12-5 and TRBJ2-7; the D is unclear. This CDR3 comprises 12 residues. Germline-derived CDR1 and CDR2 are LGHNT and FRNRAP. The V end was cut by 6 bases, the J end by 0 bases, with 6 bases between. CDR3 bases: TGTGCTAGTGGAACACCCTCCTACGAGCAGTACTTC. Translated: CASGTPSYEQYF.

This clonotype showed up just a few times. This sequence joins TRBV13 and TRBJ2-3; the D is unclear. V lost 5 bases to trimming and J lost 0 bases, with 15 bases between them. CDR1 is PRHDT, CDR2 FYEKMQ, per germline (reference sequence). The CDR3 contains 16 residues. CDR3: CASSPSGSPSTDTQYF. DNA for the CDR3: TGTGCCAGCAGCCCCTCTGGGTCCCCTAGCACAGATACGCAGTATTTT.

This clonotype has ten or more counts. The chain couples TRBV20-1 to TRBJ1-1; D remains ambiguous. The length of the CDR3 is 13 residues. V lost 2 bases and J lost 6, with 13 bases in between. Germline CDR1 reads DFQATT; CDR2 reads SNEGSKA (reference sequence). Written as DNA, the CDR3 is TGCAGTGCTAGACCGGTTAGTATGGCTGAAGCTTTCTTT. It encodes CSARPVSMAEAFF.

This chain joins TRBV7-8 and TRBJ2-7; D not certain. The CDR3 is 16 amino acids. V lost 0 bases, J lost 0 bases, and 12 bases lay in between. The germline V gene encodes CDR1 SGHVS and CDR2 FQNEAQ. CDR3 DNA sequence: TGTGCCAGCAGCTTAGCGCTGGCGGAGAGCTCCTACGAGCAGTACTTC. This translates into CASSLALAESSYEQYF.

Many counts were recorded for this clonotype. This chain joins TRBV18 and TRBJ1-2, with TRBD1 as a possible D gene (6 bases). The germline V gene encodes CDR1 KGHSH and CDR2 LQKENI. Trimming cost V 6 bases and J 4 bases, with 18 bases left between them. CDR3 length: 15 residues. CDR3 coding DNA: TGTGCCAGCTCGCAACGGACAGCCCGGGGCTATGGCTACACCTTC. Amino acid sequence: CASSQRTARGYGYTF.

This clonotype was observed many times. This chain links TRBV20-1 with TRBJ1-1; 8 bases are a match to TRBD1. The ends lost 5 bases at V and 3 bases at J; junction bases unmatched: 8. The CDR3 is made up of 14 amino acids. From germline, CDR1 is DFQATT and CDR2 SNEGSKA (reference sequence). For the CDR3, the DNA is TGCAGTGCTCCGGACAGGGCATTGGACACTGAAGCTTTCTTT. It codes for CSAPDRALDTEAFF.

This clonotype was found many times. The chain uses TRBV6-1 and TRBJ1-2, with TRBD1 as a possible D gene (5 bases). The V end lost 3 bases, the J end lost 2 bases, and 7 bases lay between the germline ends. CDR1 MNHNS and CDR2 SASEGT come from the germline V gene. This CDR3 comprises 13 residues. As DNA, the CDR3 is TGTGCCAGCAGTGATGGGGCGAACTATGGCTACACCTTC. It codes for CASSDGANYGYTF.

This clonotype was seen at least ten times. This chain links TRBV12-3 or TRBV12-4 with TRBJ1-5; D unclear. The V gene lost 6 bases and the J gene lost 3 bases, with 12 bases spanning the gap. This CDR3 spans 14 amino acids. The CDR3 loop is CASRREGDNQPQHF. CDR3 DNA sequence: TGTGCCAGCAGGCGGGAGGGAGACAATCAGCCCCAGCATTTT.

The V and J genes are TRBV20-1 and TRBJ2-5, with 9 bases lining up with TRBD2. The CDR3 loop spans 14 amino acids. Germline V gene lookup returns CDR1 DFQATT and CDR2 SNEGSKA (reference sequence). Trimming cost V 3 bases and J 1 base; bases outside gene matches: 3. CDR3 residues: CSARLGLAQETQYF. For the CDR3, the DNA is TGCAGTGCTAGGTTGGGACTAGCCCAAGAGACCCAGTACTTC.

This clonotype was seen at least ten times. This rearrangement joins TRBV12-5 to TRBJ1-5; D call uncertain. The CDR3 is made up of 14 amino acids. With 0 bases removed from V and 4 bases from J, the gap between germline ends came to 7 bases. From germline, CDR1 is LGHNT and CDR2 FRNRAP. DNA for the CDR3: TGTGCTAGTGGTTTGGTACCCCTGAATCAGCCCCAGCATTTT. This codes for CASGLVPLNQPQHF.

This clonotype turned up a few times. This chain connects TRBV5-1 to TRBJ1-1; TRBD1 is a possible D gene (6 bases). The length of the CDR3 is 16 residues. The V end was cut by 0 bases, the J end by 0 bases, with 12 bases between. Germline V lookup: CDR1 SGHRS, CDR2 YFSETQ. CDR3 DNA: TGCGCCAGCAGCTTGGAGGCAGGGGTCTTGAACACTGAAGCTTTCTTT. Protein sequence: CASSLEAGVLNTEAFF.

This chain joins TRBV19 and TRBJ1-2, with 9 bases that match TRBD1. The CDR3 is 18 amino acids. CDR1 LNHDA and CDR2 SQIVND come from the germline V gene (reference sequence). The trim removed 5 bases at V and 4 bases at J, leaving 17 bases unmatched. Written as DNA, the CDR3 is TGTGCCAGTAGTCTCCACGGCGCGGGACAGGGAGCCTCCTATGGCTACACCTTC. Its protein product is CASSLHGAGQGASYGYTF.

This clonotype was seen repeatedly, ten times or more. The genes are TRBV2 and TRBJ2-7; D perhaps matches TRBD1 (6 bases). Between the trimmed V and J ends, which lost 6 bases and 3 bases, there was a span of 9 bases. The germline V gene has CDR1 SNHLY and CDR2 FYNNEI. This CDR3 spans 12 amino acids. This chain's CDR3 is CASRPDSYEQYF. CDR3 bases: TGTGCCAGCAGGCCGGACAGCTACGAGCAGTACTTC. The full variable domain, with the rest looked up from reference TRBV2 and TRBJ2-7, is EPEVTQTPSHQVTQMGQEVILRCVPISNHLYFYWYRQILGQKVEFLVSFYNNEISEKSEIFDDQFSVERPDGSNFTLKIRSTKLEDSAMYFCASRPDSYEQYFGPGTRLTVT.

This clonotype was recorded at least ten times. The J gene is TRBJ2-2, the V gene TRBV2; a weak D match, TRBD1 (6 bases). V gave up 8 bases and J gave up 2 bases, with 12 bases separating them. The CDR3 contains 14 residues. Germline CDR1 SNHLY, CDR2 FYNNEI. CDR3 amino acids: CASGSDSNTGELFF. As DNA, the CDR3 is TGTGCCAGCGGTTCGGACAGCAACACCGGGGAGCTGTTTTTT.

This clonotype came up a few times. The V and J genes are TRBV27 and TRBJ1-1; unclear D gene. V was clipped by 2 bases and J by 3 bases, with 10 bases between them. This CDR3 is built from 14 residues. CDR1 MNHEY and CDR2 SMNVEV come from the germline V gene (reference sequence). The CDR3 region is CASSLQIEDTEAFF. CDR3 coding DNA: TGTGCCAGCAGTTTACAGATCGAGGACACTGAAGCTTTCTTT.

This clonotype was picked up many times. CDR3 nucleotide sequence: TGCAGTGCTAGAGACTTACAGGGGGCAACCGTCGAGCAGTACTTC. It specifies CSARDLQGATVEQYF. The rearrangement joins TRBV20-1 to TRBJ2-7; 9 bases are shared with TRBD1. This CDR3 has 15 residues. CDR1 and CDR2 from the germline V gene are DFQATT and SNEGSKA (reference sequence). The trim removed 0 bases at V and 6 bases at J, leaving 9 bases unmatched.

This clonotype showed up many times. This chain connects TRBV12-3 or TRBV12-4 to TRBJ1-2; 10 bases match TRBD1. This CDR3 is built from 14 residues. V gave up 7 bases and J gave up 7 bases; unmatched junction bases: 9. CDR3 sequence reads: CASTWDRGGSGYTF. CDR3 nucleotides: TGTGCCAGCACCTGGGACAGGGGTGGTAGTGGCTACACCTTC.

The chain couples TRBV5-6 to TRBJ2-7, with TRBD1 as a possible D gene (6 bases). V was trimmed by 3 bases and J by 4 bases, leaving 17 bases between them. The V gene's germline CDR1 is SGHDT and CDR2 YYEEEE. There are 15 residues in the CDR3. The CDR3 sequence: CASSSTGQGYYEQYF. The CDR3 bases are TGTGCCAGCAGCTCCACCGGTCAGGGGTATTACGAGCAGTACTTC. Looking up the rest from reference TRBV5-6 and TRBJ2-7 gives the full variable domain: DAGVTQSPTHLIKTRGQQVTLRCSPKSGHDTVSWYQQALGQGPQFIFQYYEEEERQRGNFPDRFSGHQFPNYSSELNVNALLLGDSALYLCASSSTGQGYYEQYFGPGTRLTVT.

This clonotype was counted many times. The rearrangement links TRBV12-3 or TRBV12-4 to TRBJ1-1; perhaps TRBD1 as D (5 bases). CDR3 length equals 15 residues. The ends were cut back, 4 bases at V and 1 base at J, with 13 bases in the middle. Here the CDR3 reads CASSYLLTENTEAFF. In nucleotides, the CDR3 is TGTGCCAGCAGTTACCTATTGACAGAGAACACTGAAGCTTTCTTT.